Here is one T cell receptor (beta chain) with its context. Its antigen remains unknown. Isolation yielded PBMCs, at least 6.5 million per sample, in every case. The data were obtained in a study of blood T cells in healthy people across ages. Broader study findings: More naive CD4+ cells and higher diversity were found in long-lived than in aged donors.

A second PCR, run for about 7 to 12 cycles, used a sample-barcoded 5' primer plus a J-beta primer mix. A 12-random-nucleotide template-switch adaptor tagged each cDNA molecule. TCRdb independently ran MiXCR on the 5' RACE reads; one entry per CDR3 protein. The sample has roughly 1,800,000 distinct CDR3 sequences, around 50% seen once; the top ten hold approximately 2%. The ends lost 4 bases at V and 2 bases at J; junction bases unmatched: 7. CDR1 and CDR2 from the germline V gene are ENHRY and SYGVKD. The CDR3 sequence is 15 residues long. The sequenced sample consisted of blood. V gene TRBV10-3 combines with J gene TRBJ2-7, with 8 bases identical to TRBD2. This sequence was found in a woman in her forties in good health. For the CDR3, the DNA is TGTGCCATCAGTGTGGTTAGCGGGGCCGCCTACGAGCAGTACTTC. Encoded protein: CAISVVSGAAYEQYF.